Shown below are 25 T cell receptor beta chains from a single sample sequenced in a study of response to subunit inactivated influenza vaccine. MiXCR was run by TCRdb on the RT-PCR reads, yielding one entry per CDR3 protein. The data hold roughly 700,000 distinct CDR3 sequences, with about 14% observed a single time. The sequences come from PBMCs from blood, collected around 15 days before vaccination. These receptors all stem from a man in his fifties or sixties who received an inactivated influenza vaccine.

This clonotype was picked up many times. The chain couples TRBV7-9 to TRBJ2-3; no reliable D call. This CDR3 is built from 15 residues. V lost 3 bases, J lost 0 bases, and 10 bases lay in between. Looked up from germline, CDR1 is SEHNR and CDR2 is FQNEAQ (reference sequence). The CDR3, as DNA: TGTGCCAGCAGCTTCCTCGACGGCAGCACAGATACGCAGTATTTT. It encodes CASSFLDGSTDTQYF. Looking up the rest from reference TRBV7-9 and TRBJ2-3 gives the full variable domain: DTGVSQNPRHKITKRGQNVTFRCDPISEHNRLYWYRQTLGQGPEFLTYFQNEAQLEKSRLLSDRFSAERPKGSFSTLEIQRTEQGDSAMYLCASSFLDGSTDTQYFGPGTRLTVL.

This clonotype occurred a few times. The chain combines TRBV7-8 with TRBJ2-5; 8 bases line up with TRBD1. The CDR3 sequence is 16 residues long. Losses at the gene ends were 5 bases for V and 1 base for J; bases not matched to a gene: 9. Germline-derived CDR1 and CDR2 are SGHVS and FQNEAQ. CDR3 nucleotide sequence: TGTGCCAGCAGCCCTGCCGGGACAGGAAGCCAAGAGACCCAGTACTTC. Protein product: CASSPAGTGSQETQYF.

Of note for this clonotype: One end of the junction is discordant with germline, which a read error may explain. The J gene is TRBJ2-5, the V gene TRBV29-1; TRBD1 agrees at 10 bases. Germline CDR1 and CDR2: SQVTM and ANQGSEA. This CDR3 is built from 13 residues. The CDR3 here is CSVERTGGETEYF. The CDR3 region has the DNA TGCAGCGTTGAAAGGACAGGGGGAGAGACCGAGTACTTC.

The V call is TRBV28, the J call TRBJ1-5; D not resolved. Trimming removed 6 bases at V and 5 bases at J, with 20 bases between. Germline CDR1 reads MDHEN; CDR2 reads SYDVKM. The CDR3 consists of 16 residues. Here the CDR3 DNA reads TGTGCCAGCAGCCGTATTAGAGCAGGTGGGGATCAGCCCCAGCATTTT. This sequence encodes CASSRIRAGGDQPQHF. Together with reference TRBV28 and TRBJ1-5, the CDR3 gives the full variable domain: DVKVTQSSRYLVKRTGEKVFLECVQDMDHENMFWYRQDPGLGLRLIYFSYDVKMKEKGDIPEGYSVSREKKERFSLILESASTNQTSMYLCASSRIRAGGDQPQHFGDGTRLSIL.

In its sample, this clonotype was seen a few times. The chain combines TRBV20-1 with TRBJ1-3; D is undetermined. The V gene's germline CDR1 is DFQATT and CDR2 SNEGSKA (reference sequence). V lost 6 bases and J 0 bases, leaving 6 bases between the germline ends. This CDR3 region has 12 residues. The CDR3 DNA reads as TGCAGTGCGAGGGTCTCTGGAAACACCATATATTTT. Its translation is CSARVSGNTIYF.

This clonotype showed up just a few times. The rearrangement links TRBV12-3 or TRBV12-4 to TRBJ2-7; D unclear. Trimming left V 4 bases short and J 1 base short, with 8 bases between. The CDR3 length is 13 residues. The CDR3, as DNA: TGTGCCAGCAGTTGGAGACAATCCTACGAGCAGTACTTC. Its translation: CASSWRQSYEQYF.

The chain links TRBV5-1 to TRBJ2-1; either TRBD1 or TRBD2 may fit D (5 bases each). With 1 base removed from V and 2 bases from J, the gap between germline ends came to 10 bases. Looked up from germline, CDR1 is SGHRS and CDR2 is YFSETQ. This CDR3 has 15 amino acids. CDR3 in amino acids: CASSLLGDTYNEQFF. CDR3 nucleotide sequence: TGCGCCAGCAGCTTGTTGGGGGATACCTACAATGAGCAGTTCTTC.

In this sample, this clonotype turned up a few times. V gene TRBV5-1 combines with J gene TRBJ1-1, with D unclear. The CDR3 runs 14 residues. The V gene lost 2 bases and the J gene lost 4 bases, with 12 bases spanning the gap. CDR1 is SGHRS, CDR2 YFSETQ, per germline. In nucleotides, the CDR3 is TGCGCCAGCAGCTTTCTCGAAACGGGCACTGAAGCTTTCTTT. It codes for CASSFLETGTEAFF.

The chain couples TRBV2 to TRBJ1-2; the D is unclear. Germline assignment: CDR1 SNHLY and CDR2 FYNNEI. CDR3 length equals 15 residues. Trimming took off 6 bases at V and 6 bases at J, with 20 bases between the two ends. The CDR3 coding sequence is TGTGCCAGCAGGGACCGCACCCCCAATTTTGATGGCTACACCTTC. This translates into CASRDRTPNFDGYTF.

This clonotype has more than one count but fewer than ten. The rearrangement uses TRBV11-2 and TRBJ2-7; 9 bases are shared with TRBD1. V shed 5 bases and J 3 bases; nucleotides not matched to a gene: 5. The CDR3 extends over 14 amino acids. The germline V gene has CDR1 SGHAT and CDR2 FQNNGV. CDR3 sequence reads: CASSKSGQGYEQYF. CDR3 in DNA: TGTGCCAGCAGCAAATCGGGACAGGGCTACGAGCAGTACTTC.

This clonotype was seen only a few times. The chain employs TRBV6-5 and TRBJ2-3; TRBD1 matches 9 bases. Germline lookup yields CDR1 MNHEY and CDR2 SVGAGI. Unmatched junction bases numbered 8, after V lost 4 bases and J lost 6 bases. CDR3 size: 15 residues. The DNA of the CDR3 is TGTGCCAGCAGTTCAACCGGGACAGGGTCGGATACGCAGTATTTT. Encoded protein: CASSSTGTGSDTQYF.

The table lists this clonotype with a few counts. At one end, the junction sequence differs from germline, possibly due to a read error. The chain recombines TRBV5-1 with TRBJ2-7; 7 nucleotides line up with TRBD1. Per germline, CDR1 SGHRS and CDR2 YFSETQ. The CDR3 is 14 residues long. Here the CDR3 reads CASSLGDSLYGQYF. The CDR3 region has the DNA TGCGCCAGCAGCTTGGGGGACAGCCTGTACGGGCAGTACTTC.

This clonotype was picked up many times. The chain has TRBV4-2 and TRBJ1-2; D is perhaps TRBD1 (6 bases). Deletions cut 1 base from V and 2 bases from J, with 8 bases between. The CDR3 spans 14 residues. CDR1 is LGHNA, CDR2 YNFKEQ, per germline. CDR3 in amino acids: CASSQGGANYGYTF. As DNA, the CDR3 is TGTGCCAGCAGCCAAGGGGGGGCGAACTATGGCTACACCTTC.

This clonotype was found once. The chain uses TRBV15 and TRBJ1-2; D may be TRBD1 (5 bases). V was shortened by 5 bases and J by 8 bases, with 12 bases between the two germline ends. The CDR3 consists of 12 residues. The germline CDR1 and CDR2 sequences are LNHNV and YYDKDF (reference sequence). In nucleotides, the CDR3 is TGTGCCACCAGCTCTTTGGGGACGGGCTACACCTTC. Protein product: CATSSLGTGYTF.

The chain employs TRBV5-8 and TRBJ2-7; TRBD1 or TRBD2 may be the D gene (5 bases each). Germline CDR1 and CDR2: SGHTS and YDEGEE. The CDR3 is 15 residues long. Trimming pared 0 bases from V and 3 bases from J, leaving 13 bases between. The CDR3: CASSLGDATVYEQYF. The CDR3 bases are TGTGCCAGCAGCTTGGGGGACGCTACCGTCTACGAGCAGTACTTC.

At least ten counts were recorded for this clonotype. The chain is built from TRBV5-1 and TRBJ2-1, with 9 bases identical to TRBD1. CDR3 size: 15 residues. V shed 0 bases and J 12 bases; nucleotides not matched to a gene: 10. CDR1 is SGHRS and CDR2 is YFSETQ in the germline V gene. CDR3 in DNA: TGCGCCAGCAGCTTGGAGGGCGGACAGGGGAATATGCAGTTCTTC. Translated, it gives CASSLEGGQGNMQFF.

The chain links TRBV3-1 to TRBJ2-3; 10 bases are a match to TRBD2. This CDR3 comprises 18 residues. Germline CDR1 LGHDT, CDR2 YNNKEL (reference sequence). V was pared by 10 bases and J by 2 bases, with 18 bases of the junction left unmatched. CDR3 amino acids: CAISPQVLSGGATDTQYF. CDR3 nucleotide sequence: TGTGCCATCAGTCCCCAAGTTTTGAGCGGGGGGGCCACAGATACGCAGTATTTT.

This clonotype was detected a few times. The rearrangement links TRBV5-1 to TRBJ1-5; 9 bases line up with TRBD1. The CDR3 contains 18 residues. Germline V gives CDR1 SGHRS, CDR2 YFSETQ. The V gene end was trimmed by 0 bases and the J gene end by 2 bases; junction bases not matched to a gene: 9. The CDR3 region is CASSLDGTGSARNQPQHF. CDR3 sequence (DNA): TGCGCCAGCAGCTTGGATGGGACAGGGTCGGCGCGCAATCAGCCCCAGCATTTT.

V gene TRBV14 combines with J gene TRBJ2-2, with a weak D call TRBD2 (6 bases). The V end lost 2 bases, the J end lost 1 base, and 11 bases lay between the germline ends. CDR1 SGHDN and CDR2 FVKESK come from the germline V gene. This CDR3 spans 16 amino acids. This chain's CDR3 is CASSQPGGVNTGELFF. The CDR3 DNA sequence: TGTGCCAGCAGCCAACCCGGGGGAGTGAACACCGGGGAGCTGTTTTTT.

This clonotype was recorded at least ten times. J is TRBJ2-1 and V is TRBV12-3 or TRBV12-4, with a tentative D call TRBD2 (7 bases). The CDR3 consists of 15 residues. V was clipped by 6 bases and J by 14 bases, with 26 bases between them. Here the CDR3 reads CASSPGDWGGRGEFF. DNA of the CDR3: TGTGCCAGCAGCCCCGGGGATTGGGGGGGCCGGGGCGAGTTCTTC.

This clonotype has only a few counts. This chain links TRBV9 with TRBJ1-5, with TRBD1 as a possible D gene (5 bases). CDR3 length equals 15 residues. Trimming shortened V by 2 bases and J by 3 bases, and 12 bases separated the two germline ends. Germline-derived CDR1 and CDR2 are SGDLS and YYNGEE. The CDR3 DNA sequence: TGTGCCAGCAGCGTTGGACAAGACCCCAATCAGCCCCAGCATTTT. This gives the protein CASSVGQDPNQPQHF.

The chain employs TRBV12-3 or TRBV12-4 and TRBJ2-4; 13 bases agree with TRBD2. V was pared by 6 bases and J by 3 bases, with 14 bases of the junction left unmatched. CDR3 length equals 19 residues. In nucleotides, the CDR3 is TGTGCCAGCAGCTCGCCCTGGACTAGCGGGAGTTTGGGCAAAAACATTCAGTACTTC. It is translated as CASSSPWTSGSLGKNIQYF.

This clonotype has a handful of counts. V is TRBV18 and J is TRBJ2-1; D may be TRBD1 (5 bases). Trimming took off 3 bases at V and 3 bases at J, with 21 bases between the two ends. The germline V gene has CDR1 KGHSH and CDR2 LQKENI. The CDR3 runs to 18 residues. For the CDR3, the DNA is TGTGCCAGCTCACCGACAGCCCCCTCAGTATACCGCTACAATGAGCAGTTCTTC. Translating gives CASSPTAPSVYRYNEQFF.

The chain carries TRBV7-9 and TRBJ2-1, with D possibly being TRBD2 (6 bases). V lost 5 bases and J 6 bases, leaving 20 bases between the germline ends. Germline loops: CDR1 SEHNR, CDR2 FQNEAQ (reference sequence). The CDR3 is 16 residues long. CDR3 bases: TGTGCCAGCAGCCCTCCGACTAGTTTGACGGGCAATGAGCAGTTCTTC. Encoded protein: CASSPPTSLTGNEQFF.

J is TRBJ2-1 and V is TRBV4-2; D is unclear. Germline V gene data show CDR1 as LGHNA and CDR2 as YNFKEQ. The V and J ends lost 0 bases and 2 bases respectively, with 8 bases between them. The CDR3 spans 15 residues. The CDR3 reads CASSQDWGTYNEQFF. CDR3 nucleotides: TGTGCCAGCAGCCAAGATTGGGGAACCTACAATGAGCAGTTCTTC.